This is a list of T cell receptor beta chains from one sample in a study of CD8 T cells in Susac syndrome. Using its own MiXCR run on the immunoSEQ multiplex PCR reads, TCRdb lists one record per CDR3 protein. The sample lists some 110,000 distinct CDR3 sequences; approximately 93% were seen once. Sequencing used CD4+ T cells from PBMCs. The receptors come from a human donor with multiple sclerosis. Each CDR3 is given with its conserved first and last residue. D genes are given only for firm matches. Not all rows give a size; the values are once, few, many and, for expanded clones, a class.

j_call,clone_size,v_call,d_call,cdr3_nt,cdr3_aa
TRBJ2-1,NA,TRBV20-1,NA,TGCAGTGCTAGCGGGGGGCCGAACAATGAGCAGTTCTTC,CSASGGPNNEQFF
TRBJ1-3,NA,TRBV9,NA,TGTGCCAGCAGCCCACTCGGTACCGGAAACACCATATATTTT,CASSPLGTGNTIYF
TRBJ1-1,few,TRBV27,NA,TGTGCCAGCAGTTTAAGTGGGGGGAACACTGAAGCTTTCTTT,CASSLSGGNTEAFF
TRBJ1-4,NA,TRBV7-9,NA,TGTGCCAGCAGCCAAAGCAGCGGAAAACTGTTTTTT,CASSQSSGKLFF
TRBJ2-5,NA,TRBV7-2,NA,TGTGCCAGCAGCGTCGGGGAAGGAGAGACCCAGTACTTC,CASSVGEGETQYF
TRBJ1-1,NA,TRBV4-3,NA,TGCGCCAGCAGCCAGGACCCCAGCCCGGGACAACGAAACACTGAAGCTTTCTTT,CASSQDPSPGQRNTEAFF
TRBJ2-7,NA,TRBV19,NA,TGTGCCAGTAGTATAGTAGGCAGATCCTACGAGCAGTACTTC,CASSIVGRSYEQYF
TRBJ2-1,NA,TRBV29-1,TRBD2,TGCAGCGTTGACCCTTTGACTAGCGGGGGGGATTATTCCTACAATGAGCAGTTCTTC,CSVDPLTSGGDYSYNEQFF
TRBJ1-2,NA,TRBV20-1,NA,TGCAGCATACAGGGAAACTATGGCTACACCTTC,CSIQGNYGYTF
TRBJ2-1,once,TRBV24-1,NA,TGTGCCACCAGTGATACGGGGCGCGTCTACAATGAGCAGTTCTTC,CATSDTGRVYNEQFF
TRBJ2-2,NA,TRBV5-1,NA,TGCGCCAGCACCCCGGGGGGCCGGGACGGGGAGCTGTTTTTT,CASTPGGRDGELFF
TRBJ1-3,NA,TRBV7-2,NA,TGTGCCAGCAGTGAGGGGGGACCGAGATCTGGAAACACCATATATTTT,CASSEGGPRSGNTIYF
TRBJ2-1,NA,TRBV18,TRBD1,TGTGCCAGCTCACCGAGACAGGGCGGGTACAATGAGCAGTTCTTC,CASSPRQGGYNEQFF
TRBJ2-7,NA,TRBV3-1,NA,TGTGCCAGCAGCCAAGCGGGGAGACTAAGCTACGAGCAGTACTTC,CASSQAGRLSYEQYF
TRBJ2-3,NA,TRBV24-1,NA,TGTGCCACCAGTGACGAAAGGGGGGGGTCGGATACGCAGTATTTT,CATSDERGGSDTQYF
TRBJ1-1,once,TRBV20-1,NA,TGCAGTGCTAGGCCCAGGAACACTGAAGCTTTCTTT,CSARPRNTEAFF
TRBJ1-2,NA,TRBV27,NA,TGTGCCAGCAGTACCCGGACACGGAACGGCTACACCTTC,CASSTRTRNGYTF
TRBJ1-1,NA,TRBV18,NA,TGTGCCAGCTCACCACCTTTAGTTCAGGGAAACACTGAAGCTTTCTTT,CASSPPLVQGNTEAFF
TRBJ2-1,NA,TRBV25-1,TRBD2,TGTGCCAGCAGTGAATGGGGAGGGGACGTCCAGTGGGCCTACAATGAGCAGTTCTTC,CASSEWGGDVQWAYNEQFF
TRBJ2-1,NA,TRBV29-1,NA,TGCAGCGCGGACCGGGCAGGGGTCAATGAGCAGTTCTTC,CSADRAGVNEQFF
TRBJ2-6,NA,TRBV18,TRBD1,TGTGCCAGCTCAAGCAGACCGGGACAGGGACACTCTGGGGCCAACGTCCTGACTTTC,CASSSRPGQGHSGANVLTF
TRBJ1-2,NA,TRBV18,NA,TGTGCCAGCTCAAAACCGACACAGAACTATGGCTACACCTTC,CASSKPTQNYGYTF
TRBJ1-2,NA,TRBV12-3/TRBV12-4,TRBD1,TGTGCCAGCAAACCGGGACAGAGTAGCTATGGCTACACCTTC,CASKPGQSSYGYTF
TRBJ2-7,NA,TRBV7-2,NA,TGTGCCAGCAGCGCCCCCCGGCCTCTCTACGAGCAGTACTTC,CASSAPRPLYEQYF
TRBJ1-6,NA,TRBV19,NA,TGTGCCAGTAGTATCCGCGGTCTGAGCTCCTATAATTCACCCCTCCACTTT,CASSIRGLSSYNSPLHF
TRBJ1-6,NA,TRBV11-2,NA,TGTGCCAGCAGCTCCCGACAGACGAATTCACCCCTCCACTTT,CASSSRQTNSPLHF
TRBJ1-6,NA,TRBV2,NA,TGTGCCAGCAGTGTCCGGGTTGATTCACCCCTCCACTTT,CASSVRVDSPLHF
TRBJ1-6,NA,TRBV6-6,NA,TGTGCCAGCAACCAGGGAGTGTCGAATTCACCCCTCCACTTT,CASNQGVSNSPLHF
TRBJ2-1,NA,TRBV7-2,NA,TGTGCCAGCAGCTTAGAACAGATCTACAATGAGCAGTTCTTC,CASSLEQIYNEQFF
TRBJ2-3,NA,TRBV9,NA,TGTGCCAGCAGCGCCCTGGGGCAGGGTGTAGATACGCAGTATTTT,CASSALGQGVDTQYF
TRBJ2-7,NA,TRBV2,TRBD1,TGTGCCAGCAGTCTTGGACAGGGGAGATACGAGCAGTACTTC,CASSLGQGRYEQYF
TRBJ2-7,NA,TRBV5-1,NA,TGCGCCAGCAGCCCGTCGGGAACGGGCGAGCAGTACTTC,CASSPSGTGEQYF
TRBJ1-6,NA,TRBV7-9,NA,TGTGCCAGCAGCCTTGTTAATTCACCCCTCCACTTT,CASSLVNSPLHF
TRBJ1-2,NA,TRBV28,NA,TGTGCCAGCAGTTCCCCCCCTTCCAGGACATATGGCTACACCTTC,CASSSPPSRTYGYTF
TRBJ1-1,NA,TRBV29-1,NA,TGCAGCGGGGGGGGGTGGCCTGAAGCTTTCTTT,CSGGGWPEAFF
TRBJ2-2,NA,TRBV7-9,NA,TGTGCCAGCAGCTTAATAGCGGCCAGCACCGGGGAGCTGTTTTTT,CASSLIAASTGELFF
TRBJ2-7,NA,TRBV28,NA,TGTGCCAGCAGTAGACTCACCCCAGTATCAGGGAGCCACGAGCAGTACTTC,CASSRLTPVSGSHEQYF
TRBJ2-1,NA,TRBV23-1,NA,TGCGCCAGCAGTCAAAGGGGTCAGGCCTACAATGAGCAGTTCTTC,CASSQRGQAYNEQFF
TRBJ2-5,NA,TRBV5-4,NA,TGTGCCAGCAGCCGAGGCGGGACCCAGTACTTC,CASSRGGTQYF
TRBJ1-2,NA,TRBV3-1,NA,TGTGCCAGCAGCCTCGCCAATTGGCTAAACTATGGCTACACCTTC,CASSLANWLNYGYTF
TRBJ1-4,NA,TRBV4-1,NA,TGCGCCAGCAGCCAAATCTTGGGAGAAAAACTGTTTTTT,CASSQILGEKLFF
TRBJ2-5,NA,TRBV29-1,NA,TGCAGCGTTGAATCGCAGCAAGAGACCCAGTACTTC,CSVESQQETQYF
TRBJ1-5,NA,TRBV29-1,TRBD1,TGCAGCGTAGCCGGGACAGGGATCAATCAGCCCCAGCATTTT,CSVAGTGINQPQHF
TRBJ1-5,NA,TRBV4-2,NA,TGTGCCAGCAGCCAAGGTCGGAATCAGCCCCAGCATTTT,CASSQGRNQPQHF
TRBJ2-7,few,TRBV4-3,TRBD1,TGCGCCAGCAGCCAAGAGGCACAGGGGGCCTACGAGCAGTACTTC,CASSQEAQGAYEQYF
TRBJ2-5,NA,TRBV9,TRBD1,TGTGCCAGCAGCCTCTGGACAGGGGCGCAAGAGACCCAGTACTTC,CASSLWTGAQETQYF
TRBJ1-2,NA,TRBV20-1,NA,TGCAGTGCCTTCCCTGACACCTATGGCTACACCTTC,CSAFPDTYGYTF